This T cell receptor beta chain was retrieved from a study of blood T cell repertoires in COVID-19. Study overall: The United States, Italy and Spain supplied acute and convalescent COVID-19 samples. PBMCs, B-cell-depleted T cells, or T cells were the source of the cDNA or gDNA that made up the material.

Clones were sequenced by immunoSEQ multiplex PCR, and TCRdb holds only the in-frame ones, with some missing. The sample comprises 200,000 to 250,000 clones, about 86% of which are singletons, and 2.5% to 3.5% rests with the top ten. Germline V lookup: CDR1 GTSNPN, CDR2 SVGIG (reference sequence). J gave up 2 bases and V 3 bases, and 2 bases lay outside the gene matches. The CDR3 contains 13 residues. The sequence was collected from a man aged 45-60 years with active or convalescent COVID-19. The chain uses TRBV30 and TRBJ2-7; 9 nucleotides align to TRBD1. Sequenced material: peripheral blood. The CDR3 DNA is TGTGCCTGGAGCCGGGACAGGGCCTACGAGCAGTACTTC. Its translation is CAWSRDRAYEQYF.